This TCR beta chain was observed in a study of T cell repertoires in cytomegalovirus infection. Study-wide results and limits: The ex vivo response was dominated by HLA-C-restricted CMV-specific TCR beta clonotypes.

With respect to this clonotype: No antigen is known for it. Germline and junction disagree at one end, which may indicate a read error.

The germline CDR1 and CDR2 sequences are SGHRS and YFSETQ. The CDR3 extends over 13 amino acids. MiXCR was run by TCRdb on the reads, yielding one entry per CDR3 protein. This sample has approximately 500,000 distinct CDR3 sequences, with roughly 10% found just once. This sequence joins TRBV5-1 and TRBJ2-7, with 7 bases fitting TRBD1. This receptor was obtained from a human donor in good health (CMV status not recorded). Some clones in this sample may be carry-over from other donors' samples. Input material: PBMCs. The CDR3 sequence is CDSSKGQSYEQYF. The DNA for the CDR3 is TGCGACAGCAGCAAGGGACAGTCCTACGAGCAGTACTTC.